Shown below are 30 T cell receptor beta chains from a single sample sequenced in a study of CD8 T cells in Susac syndrome. RNA was extracted with the RNeasy kit, and a quantity of 0.5 to 1 ug was reverse transcribed using random hexamers. TCRdb itself ran the immunoSEQ multiplex PCR reads through MiXCR, one entry per CDR3 protein. The sample yields roughly 200,000 distinct CDR3 sequences, roughly 95% seen once. The sample consisted of CD4+ T cells from PBMCs. These receptors all come from a human donor with multiple sclerosis.

This chain joins TRBV5-1 and TRBJ2-7; 7 nucleotides line up with TRBD1. The CDR3 loop spans 14 amino acids. Trimming removed 8 bases from V and 2 bases from J; junction bases left unmatched: 10. Germline CDR1 and CDR2: SGHRS and YFSETQ. CDR3 in DNA: TGCGCCAGACCCGACAGGGAGAAAGCCTACGAGCAGTACTTC. Encoded protein: CARPDREKAYEQYF. Full variable domain (rest looked up from reference TRBV5-1 and TRBJ2-7): KAGVTQTPRYLIKTRGQQVTLSCSPISGHRSVSWYQQTPGQGLQFLFEYFSETQRNKGNFPGRFSGRQFSNSRSEMNVSTLELGDSALYLCARPDREKAYEQYFGPGTRLTVT.

V usage is TRBV20-1 and J usage is TRBJ1-2; unclear D gene. V dropped 4 bases and J dropped 3 bases, with 12 bases sitting between them. The CDR3 extends over 13 amino acids. Germline values: CDR1 DFQATT, CDR2 SNEGSKA (reference sequence). This CDR3 is CSATSDGDYGYTF. As DNA, the CDR3 is TGCAGTGCTACCTCGGACGGGGACTATGGCTACACCTTC.

The rearrangement links TRBV30 to TRBJ1-1; D is perhaps TRBD1 (5 bases). The V and J ends lost 7 bases and 5 bases respectively, with 14 bases between them. Per the germline V gene, CDR1 is GTSNPN and CDR2 is SVGIG (reference sequence). The CDR3 runs 12 residues. CDR3 sequence: CASRRGGTEAFF. CDR3 nucleotides: TGTGCCTCACGAAGGGGCGGGACTGAAGCTTTCTTT.

This chain links TRBV5-1 with TRBJ2-3; D not certain. Germline CDR1 reads SGHRS; CDR2 reads YFSETQ. Trimming pared 0 bases from V and 0 bases from J, leaving 11 bases between. This CDR3 comprises 16 residues. The CDR3, as DNA: TGCGCCAGCAGCTTGGACTCAGGATTGAGCACAGATACGCAGTATTTT. Its translation: CASSLDSGLSTDTQYF.

V is TRBV7-2 and J is TRBJ1-2; tentatively, D is TRBD1 (5 bases). Trimming removed 4 bases from V and 4 bases from J, with 19 bases in between. The CDR3 loop spans 16 amino acids. The germline V gene encodes CDR1 SGHTA and CDR2 FQGNSA. For the CDR3, the DNA is TGTGCCAGCAGCTCCCAGACGGGGGGGTTGGCCTATGGCTACACCTTC. Its protein is CASSSQTGGLAYGYTF.

This clonotype appeared once. This rearrangement joins TRBV29-1 to TRBJ2-5; the match to TRBD2 covers 9 bases. V shed 5 bases, J shed 2 bases, and the junction held 3 bases outside the gene matches. Germline-derived CDR1 and CDR2 are SQVTM and ANQGSEA. The CDR3 is 13 amino acids. The DNA for the CDR3 is TGCAGCGTTTTGACTAGCGGACAAGAGACCCAGTACTTC. Encoded protein: CSVLTSGQETQYF.

This clonotype was seen only once. V and J are TRBV6-6 and TRBJ1-2; possible D gene TRBD1, 5 bases. Germline CDR1 MNHNY, CDR2 SVGAGI (reference sequence). The CDR3 totals 13 residues. V lost 0 bases and J lost 4, with 6 bases in between. The CDR3 region is CASSYSGVYGYTF. Here the CDR3 DNA reads TGTGCCAGCAGTTACTCGGGGGTCTATGGCTACACCTTC.

This sequence joins TRBV30 and TRBJ2-3; 9 nucleotides match TRBD2. The length of the CDR3 is 14 residues. The J segment lost 5 bases and the V segment lost 4 bases, leaving 7 bases of the junction unmatched. Germline V lookup: CDR1 GTSNPN, CDR2 SVGIG (reference sequence). CDR3 amino acids: CAWIGVAGEDTQYF. Here the CDR3 DNA reads TGTGCCTGGATTGGGGTAGCGGGGGAAGATACGCAGTATTTT.

The V gene is TRBV28, the J gene TRBJ2-7; D might be TRBD1 or TRBD2, each matching 5 bases. Between the trimmed V and J ends, which lost 6 bases and 6 bases, there was a span of 12 bases. The CDR3 spans 12 residues. Per germline, CDR1 MDHEN and CDR2 SYDVKM. The CDR3 bases are TGTGCCAGCAGCTCTCCGAGGGGCGAGCAGTACTTC. It translates to CASSSPRGEQYF.

This clonotype occurred a few times. The V and J genes are TRBV4-1 and TRBJ1-2; tentative D call: TRBD1 (6 bases). Looked up from germline, CDR1 is MGHRA and CDR2 is YSYEKL. Trimming left V 0 bases short and J 7 bases short, with 15 bases between. This CDR3 region has 15 residues. This chain's CDR3 is CASSQERGGPGGYTF. The CDR3 region has the DNA TGCGCCAGCAGCCAAGAAAGAGGGGGGCCGGGTGGCTACACCTTC.

The genes are TRBV19 and TRBJ1-1; D unclear. CDR3 length: 15 amino acids. The V end was cut by 0 bases, the J end by 6 bases, with 14 bases between. Germline CDR1 is LNHDA and CDR2 is SQIVND (reference sequence). The CDR3 loop is CASSIDPGKGAEAFF. The CDR3, as DNA: TGTGCCAGTAGTATAGATCCTGGAAAGGGAGCTGAAGCTTTCTTT.

This chain joins TRBV6-1 and TRBJ2-7; 7 bases agree with TRBD1. The CDR3 runs to 18 residues. Germline lookup yields CDR1 MNHNS and CDR2 SASEGT. The junction had 15 bases not matched to a gene; V was cut back by 1 base and J by 3 bases. CDR3 nucleotides: TGTGCCAGCAGTGAAGAATTACCGGACAGGATGTCGTACTACGAGCAGTACTTC. Its translation is CASSEELPDRMSYYEQYF.

The chain couples TRBV4-1 to TRBJ2-7; 9 nucleotides align to TRBD2. Germline loops: CDR1 MGHRA, CDR2 YSYEKL. The J segment lost 2 bases and the V segment lost 0 bases, leaving 11 bases of the junction unmatched. This CDR3 has 18 residues. The CDR3: CASSQDKLGLARTYEQYF. The CDR3 DNA reads TGCGCCAGCAGCCAAGATAAGCTGGGACTAGCAAGAACCTACGAGCAGTACTTC.

J is TRBJ2-2 and V is TRBV5-4; D may be TRBD2 (5 bases). Germline loops: CDR1 SGHNT, CDR2 YYREEE (reference sequence). V lost 0 bases and J lost 6, with 6 bases in between. CDR3 length equals 13 residues. The CDR3 coding sequence is TGTGCCAGCAGCTTGGTGAGGGCCGGGGAGCTGTTTTTT. Its protein product is CASSLVRAGELFF.

The J gene is TRBJ1-1, the V gene TRBV20-1, with D possibly being TRBD1 (5 bases). This CDR3 is 15 amino acids long. V was pared by 4 bases and J by 0 bases, with 15 bases between. CDR1 DFQATT and CDR2 SNEGSKA come from the germline V gene (reference sequence). CDR3 in amino acids: CSATKGSGLNTEAFF. CDR3 DNA: TGCAGTGCTACGAAAGGGTCAGGGCTGAACACTGAAGCTTTCTTT.

The rearrangement uses TRBV20-1 and TRBJ2-5; 10 bases fit TRBD2. The CDR3 consists of 14 residues. Germline CDR1 DFQATT, CDR2 SNEGSKA (reference sequence). The V segment lost 2 bases and the J segment 5 bases; nucleotides outside the gene matches: 5. CDR3 coding DNA: TGCAGTGCTAGACTAGCGGGGGAAGGGGAGACCCAGTACTTC. Protein product: CSARLAGEGETQYF.

The genes are TRBV20-1 and TRBJ2-1, with a possible D match to TRBD1 (6 bases). Germline assignment: CDR1 DFQATT and CDR2 SNEGSKA (reference sequence). V lost 2 bases to trimming and J lost 3 bases, with 14 bases between them. This CDR3 is 15 amino acids long. CDR3 region: CSARRPGTIYNEQFF. The CDR3 bases are TGCAGTGCTAGACGTCCTGGGACAATCTACAATGAGCAGTTCTTC.

The chain recombines TRBV20-1 with TRBJ2-1; D possibly corresponds to TRBD2 (6 bases). The CDR3 sequence is 16 residues long. Germline CDR1 and CDR2: DFQATT and SNEGSKA (reference sequence). V gave up 5 bases and J gave up 4 bases, with 21 bases separating them. The CDR3 spells CSAGATLAEHYNEQFF. DNA for the CDR3: TGCAGTGCTGGGGCCACCTTAGCGGAACATTACAATGAGCAGTTCTTC.

The V gene is TRBV3-1, the J gene TRBJ1-1; 7 nucleotides line up with TRBD1. The CDR3 sequence is 15 residues long. From germline, CDR1 is LGHDT and CDR2 YNNKEL (reference sequence). V lost 7 bases to trimming and J lost 0 bases; unmatched junction nucleotides: 8. CDR3 in DNA: TGTGCCAGCATCCATTCGACAGGGATGAACACTGAAGCTTTCTTT. This gives the protein CASIHSTGMNTEAFF. Complete variable domain (other parts from reference TRBV3-1 and TRBJ1-1): DTAVSQTPKYLVTQMGNDKSIKCEQNLGHDTMYWYKQDSKKFLKIMFSYNNKELIINETVPNRFSPKSPDKAHLNLHINSLELGDSAVYFCASIHSTGMNTEAFFGQGTRLTVV.

This clonotype was picked up one time. This chain links TRBV7-8 with TRBJ1-1, with D unclear. This CDR3 is 11 amino acids long. The V end was cut by 10 bases, the J end by 3 bases, with 9 bases between. Germline V gene sequence: CDR1 SGHVS, CDR2 FQNEAQ. The CDR3 DNA sequence: TGTGCCATCCGGCGGGACACTGAAGCTTTCTTT. Encoded protein: CAIRRDTEAFF.

The chain has TRBV7-9 and TRBJ2-1, with 7 nucleotides matching TRBD2. Trimming removed 5 bases from V and 8 bases from J; junction bases left unmatched: 18. CDR1 and CDR2 from the germline V gene are SEHNR and FQNEAQ (reference sequence). The CDR3 has 17 residues. CDR3 bases: TGTGCCAGCAGCGTAGAGCGGGGCTCGGGAATGTTAGATGAGCAGTTCTTC. It translates to CASSVERGSGMLDEQFF.

The genes are TRBV13 and TRBJ2-1, with D unresolved. Per germline, CDR1 PRHDT and CDR2 FYEKMQ (reference sequence). V dropped 6 bases and J dropped 9 bases, with 15 bases sitting between them. The CDR3 totals 13 residues. The chain's CDR3 is CASRVKGKGEQFF. In DNA form, the CDR3 reads TGTGCCAGCAGGGTGAAAGGGAAAGGTGAGCAGTTCTTC.

This chain uses TRBV20-1 with TRBJ2-3; possible D gene TRBD2, 5 bases. The CDR3 is 13 amino acids. Germline values: CDR1 DFQATT, CDR2 SNEGSKA (reference sequence). Deletions cut 5 bases from V and 3 bases from J, with 12 bases between. The CDR3 region has the DNA TGCAGTGCTCCGGGGTACCGGACAGATACGCAGTATTTT. It specifies CSAPGYRTDTQYF.

This rearrangement joins TRBV6-6 to TRBJ2-4; the match to TRBD1 covers 9 bases. The germline gives CDR1 MNHNY, CDR2 SVGAGI (reference sequence). J was trimmed by 9 bases and V by 2 bases; bases with no gene match: 2. The CDR3 has 13 residues. In DNA form, the CDR3 reads TGTGCCAGCAGTTACGGGACAGGGTTCATTCAGTACTTC. This translates into CASSYGTGFIQYF.

A few counts support this clonotype. The rearrangement uses TRBV6-2 or TRBV6-3 and TRBJ1-1; D uncertain. The CDR3 has 13 residues. Germline V gene data show CDR1 as MNHEY and CDR2 as SVGEGT. Trimming removed 0 bases at V and 6 bases at J, with 8 bases between. The CDR3 DNA sequence: TGTGCCAGCAGTTACTCTCAGGCGTCTGAAGCTTTCTTT. It encodes CASSYSQASEAFF.

As to this clonotype: A junction end diverges from the germline sequence, so it may reflect a read error. This sequence joins TRBV3-1 and TRBJ1-1, with a possible D match to TRBD1 (5 bases). This CDR3 comprises 12 residues. Looked up from germline, CDR1 is LGHDT and CDR2 is YNNKEL (reference sequence). CDR3 in DNA: TGTGCCAGCAGCCAAGCTACCTACCGCAGGGTCTTT. It yields the protein CASSQATYRRVF.

The J gene is TRBJ2-1, the V gene TRBV27, with D perhaps matching TRBD1 or TRBD2 (5 bases each). The germline gives CDR1 MNHEY, CDR2 SMNVEV (reference sequence). This CDR3 is 14 amino acids long. V was cut by 5 bases and J by 2 bases, with 10 bases left in between. The CDR3 loop reads CASSLRGPYNEQFF. The DNA of the CDR3 is TGTGCCAGCAGTCTACGGGGCCCCTACAATGAGCAGTTCTTC.

The chain carries TRBV3-1 and TRBJ1-2; D is unresolved. V lost 0 bases to trimming and J lost 7 bases, with 12 bases between them. In germline, CDR1 is LGHDT, CDR2 YNNKEL (reference sequence). The CDR3 totals 14 residues. CDR3 in DNA: TGTGCCAGCAGCCAAGACCTTGGAGAGTCTGGCTACACCTTC. As protein: CASSQDLGESGYTF.

The chain links TRBV3-1 to TRBJ2-6; D gene ambiguous. Germline V lookup: CDR1 LGHDT, CDR2 YNNKEL (reference sequence). The CDR3 runs to 14 residues. V lost 3 bases and J 4 bases, leaving 7 bases between the germline ends. Here the CDR3 reads CASSHFSGANVLTF. DNA for the CDR3: TGTGCCAGCAGCCATTTTTCCGGGGCCAACGTCCTGACTTTC.

V usage is TRBV29-1 and J usage is TRBJ2-3; 12 bases map to TRBD2. Germline CDR1 is SQVTM and CDR2 is ANQGSEA. This CDR3 contains 16 residues. J gave up 4 bases and V 4 bases, and 9 bases lay outside the gene matches. Here the CDR3 DNA reads TGCAGCGTTGGGGGAACTAGCGGGGGGTTGGCAGATACGCAGTATTTT. It yields the protein CSVGGTSGGLADTQYF.